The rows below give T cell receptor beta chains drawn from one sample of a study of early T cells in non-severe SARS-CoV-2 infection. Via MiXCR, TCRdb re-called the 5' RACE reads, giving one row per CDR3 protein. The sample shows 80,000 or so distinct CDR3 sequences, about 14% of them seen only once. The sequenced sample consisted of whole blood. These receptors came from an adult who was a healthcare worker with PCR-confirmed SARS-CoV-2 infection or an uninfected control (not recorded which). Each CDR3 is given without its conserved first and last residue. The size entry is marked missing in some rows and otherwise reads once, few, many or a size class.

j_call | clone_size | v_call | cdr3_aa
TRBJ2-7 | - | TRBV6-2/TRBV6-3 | ASSSALRAYEQY
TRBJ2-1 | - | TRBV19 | ASIRRASGTGGAYNEQF
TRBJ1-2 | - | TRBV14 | ASSQELTGTLLS
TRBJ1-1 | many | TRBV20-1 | SAQRDWWAVNTEAF
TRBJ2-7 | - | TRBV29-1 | SVSGLAGGSYEQY
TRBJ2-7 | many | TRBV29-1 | SVGGEEQY
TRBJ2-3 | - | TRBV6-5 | ASRSGTGDTDTQY
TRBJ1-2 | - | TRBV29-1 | SVEDQQAYGYT
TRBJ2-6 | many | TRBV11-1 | ASSLDLSSGANVLT
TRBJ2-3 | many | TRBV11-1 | ASSYDGASTDTQY
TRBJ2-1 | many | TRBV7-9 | ASRVGGSNEQF
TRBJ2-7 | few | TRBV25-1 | ASSTQGYEQY
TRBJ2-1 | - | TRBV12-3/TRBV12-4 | ASSLRDGAYNEQF
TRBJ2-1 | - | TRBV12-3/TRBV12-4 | ASTPTSRGNEQF
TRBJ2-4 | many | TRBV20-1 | SAGQGAEYIQY
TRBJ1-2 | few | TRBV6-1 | ASSEWSPADGYT
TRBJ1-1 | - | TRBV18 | ASSPGPVNTEAF
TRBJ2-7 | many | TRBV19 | ASSIVGSYEQY